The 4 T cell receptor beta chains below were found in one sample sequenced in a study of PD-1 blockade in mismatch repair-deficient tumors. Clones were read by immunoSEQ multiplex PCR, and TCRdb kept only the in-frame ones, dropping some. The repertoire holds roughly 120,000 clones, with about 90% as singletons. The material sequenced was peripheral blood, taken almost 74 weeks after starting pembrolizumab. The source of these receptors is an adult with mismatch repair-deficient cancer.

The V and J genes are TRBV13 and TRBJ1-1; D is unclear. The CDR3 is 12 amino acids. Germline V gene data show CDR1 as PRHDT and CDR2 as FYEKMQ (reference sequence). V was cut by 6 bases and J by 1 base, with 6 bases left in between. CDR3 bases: TGTGCCAGCAGGGTCGAGAACACTGAAGCTTTCTTT. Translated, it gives CASRVENTEAFF.

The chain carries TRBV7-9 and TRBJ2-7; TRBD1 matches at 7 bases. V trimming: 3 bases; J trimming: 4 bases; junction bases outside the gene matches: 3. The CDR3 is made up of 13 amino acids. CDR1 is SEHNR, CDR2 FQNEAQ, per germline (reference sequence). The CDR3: CASSFGTEYEQYF. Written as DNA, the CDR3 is TGTGCCAGCAGCTTCGGGACAGAGTACGAGCAGTACTTC.

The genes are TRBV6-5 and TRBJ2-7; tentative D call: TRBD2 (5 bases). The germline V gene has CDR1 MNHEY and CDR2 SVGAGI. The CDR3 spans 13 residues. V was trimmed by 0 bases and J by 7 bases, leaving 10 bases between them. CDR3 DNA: TGTGCCAGCAGTTACTCCGGGGTTGGGGAGCAGTACTTC. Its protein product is CASSYSGVGEQYF.

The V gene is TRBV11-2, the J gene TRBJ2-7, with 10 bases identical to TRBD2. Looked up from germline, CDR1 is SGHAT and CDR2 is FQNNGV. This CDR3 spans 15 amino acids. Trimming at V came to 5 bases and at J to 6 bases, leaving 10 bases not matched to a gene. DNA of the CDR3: TGTGCCAGCAGCCTTAGCGGGAGGCCGACAATCGAGCAGTACTTC. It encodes CASSLSGRPTIEQYF.